Below, one T cell receptor beta chain is given with its context. Its antigen is not identified. The CDR3 end lies 3 residues beyond the end of the read and is filled in from the germline J gene. The V gene's germline CDR1 is SGHTA and CDR2 FQGNSA. The CDR3 is 15 residues long. These data belong to a study of T cells in women clearing cervical HPV infection. MY09/MY11 PCR detected cervical HPV DNA; dot-blot assigned genotypes. General observations from the study: Each sample's T-cell count was unknown, possibly confounding richness.

TCRdb keeps only in-frame clones here, not all; method: immunoSEQ multiplex PCR. This sample's clone table lists 23,000 or so clones. Sequences were obtained from blood buffy coat. The sequence derives from a woman between 18 and 70 years old with a cervical HPV16 infection that either progressed to CIN3+ or cleared (not recorded which). The chain combines TRBV7-2 with TRBJ1-2, with D perhaps matching TRBD1 (5 bases). This CDR3 reads CASSQGTSGPLGYTF. CDR3 bases read: TGTGCCAGCAGCCAAGGGACTAGCGGCCCCTTAGGC.